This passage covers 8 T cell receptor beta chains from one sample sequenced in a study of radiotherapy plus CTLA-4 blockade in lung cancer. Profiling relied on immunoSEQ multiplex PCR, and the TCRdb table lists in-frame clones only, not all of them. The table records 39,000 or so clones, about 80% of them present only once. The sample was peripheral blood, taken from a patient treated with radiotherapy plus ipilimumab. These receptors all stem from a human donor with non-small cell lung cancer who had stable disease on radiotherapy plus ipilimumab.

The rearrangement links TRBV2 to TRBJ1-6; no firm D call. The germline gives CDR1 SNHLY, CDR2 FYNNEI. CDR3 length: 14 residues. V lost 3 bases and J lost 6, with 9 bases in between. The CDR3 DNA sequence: TGTGCCAGCAGTGACGTAGGGCGTAATTCACCCCTCCACTTT. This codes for CASSDVGRNSPLHF. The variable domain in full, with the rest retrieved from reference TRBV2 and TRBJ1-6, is EPEVTQTPSHQVTQMGQEVILRCVPISNHLYFYWYRQILGQKVEFLVSFYNNEISEKSEIFDDQFSVERPDGSNFTLKIRSTKLEDSAMYFCASSDVGRNSPLHFGNGTRLTVT.

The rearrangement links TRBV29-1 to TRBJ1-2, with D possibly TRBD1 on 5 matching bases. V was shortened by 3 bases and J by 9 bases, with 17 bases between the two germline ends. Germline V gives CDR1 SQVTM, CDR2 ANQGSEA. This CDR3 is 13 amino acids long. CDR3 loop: CSVEGGDSSSYTF. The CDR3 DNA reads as TGCAGCGTTGAGGGAGGGGATTCCTCTAGCTACACCTTC.

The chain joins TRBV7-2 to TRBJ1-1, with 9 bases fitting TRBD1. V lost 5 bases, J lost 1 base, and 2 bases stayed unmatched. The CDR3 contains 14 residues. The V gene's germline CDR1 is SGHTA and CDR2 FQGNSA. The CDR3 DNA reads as TGTGCCAGCAGCCTACAGGGGGCGAACACTGAAGCTTTCTTT. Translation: CASSLQGANTEAFF.

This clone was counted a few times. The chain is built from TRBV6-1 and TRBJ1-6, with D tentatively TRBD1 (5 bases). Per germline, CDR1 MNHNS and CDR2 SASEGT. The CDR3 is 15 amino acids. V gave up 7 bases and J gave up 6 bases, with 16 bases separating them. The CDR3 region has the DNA TGTGCCAGCATGGGGGTCGGCGGCACTAATTCACCCCTCCACTTT. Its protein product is CASMGVGGTNSPLHF.

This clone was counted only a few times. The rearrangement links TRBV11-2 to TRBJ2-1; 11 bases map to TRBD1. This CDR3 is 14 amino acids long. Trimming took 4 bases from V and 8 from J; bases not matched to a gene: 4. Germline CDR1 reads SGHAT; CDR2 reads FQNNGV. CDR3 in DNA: TGTGCCAGCAGCTGGGGGGACAGGGGGTATGAGCAGTTCTTC. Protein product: CASSWGDRGYEQFF.

The CDR3 sequence: CASSSLGDRNGYTF. For the CDR3, the DNA is TGTGCCAGCAGTTCACTCGGGGACCGGAATGGCTACACCTTC. The chain has TRBV7-6 and TRBJ1-2; possible D gene TRBD1, 5 bases. CDR3 length equals 14 residues. The germline gives CDR1 SGHVS, CDR2 FNYEAQ. Trimming took off 6 bases at V and 6 bases at J, with 17 bases between the two ends.

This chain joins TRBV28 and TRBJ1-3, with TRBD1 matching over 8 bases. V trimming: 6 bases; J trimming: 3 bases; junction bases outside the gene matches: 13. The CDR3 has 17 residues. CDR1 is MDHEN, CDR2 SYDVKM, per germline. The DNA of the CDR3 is TGTGCCAGCAGCCTCGGCGCAGGGGGCTACGTTGGAAACACCATATATTTT. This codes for CASSLGAGGYVGNTIYF.

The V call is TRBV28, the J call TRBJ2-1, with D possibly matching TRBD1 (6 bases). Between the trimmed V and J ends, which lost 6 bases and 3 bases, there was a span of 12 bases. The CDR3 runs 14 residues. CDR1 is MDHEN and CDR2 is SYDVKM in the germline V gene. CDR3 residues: CASSFRTVYNEQFF. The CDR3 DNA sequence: TGTGCCAGCAGCTTCCGGACAGTCTACAATGAGCAGTTCTTC.